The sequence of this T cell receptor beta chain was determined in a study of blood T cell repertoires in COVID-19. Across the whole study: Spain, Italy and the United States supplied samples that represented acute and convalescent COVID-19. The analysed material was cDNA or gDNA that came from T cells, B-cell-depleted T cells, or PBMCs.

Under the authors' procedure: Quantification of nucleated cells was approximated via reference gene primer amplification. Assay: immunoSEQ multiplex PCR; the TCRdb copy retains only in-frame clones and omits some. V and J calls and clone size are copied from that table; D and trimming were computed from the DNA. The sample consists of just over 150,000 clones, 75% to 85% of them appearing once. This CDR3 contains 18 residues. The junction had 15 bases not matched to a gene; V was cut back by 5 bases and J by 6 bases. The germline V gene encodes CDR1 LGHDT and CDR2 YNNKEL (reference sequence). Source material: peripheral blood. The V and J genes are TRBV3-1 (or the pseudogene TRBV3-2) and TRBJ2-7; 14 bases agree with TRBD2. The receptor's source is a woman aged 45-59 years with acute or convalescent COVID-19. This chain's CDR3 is CASSKRGEGLAGVREQYF. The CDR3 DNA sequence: TGTGCCAGCAGCAAAAGAGGGGAGGGACTAGCGGGAGTTCGCGAGCAGTACTTC.